This T cell receptor (beta chain) was recorded in a study of T cell repertoires in cytomegalovirus infection. Looking at the study overall: Matching HLA type, along with CMV infection, was indicated by public TCR beta signatures.

MiXCR, applied by TCRdb to the reads, yields one record per CDR3 protein. In the table there are 750,000 to 900,000 distinct CDR3 sequences, 25% to 30% of which are singletons. On this clonotype itself: The antigen is unknown.

This CDR3 contains 13 residues. Trimming took off 5 bases at V and 6 bases at J, with 13 bases between the two ends. Germline CDR1 is SGHTA and CDR2 is FQGNSA. The receptor's source is a human donor in good health (CMV status not recorded). Some clones in this sample may be carry-over from other donors' samples. The V call is TRBV7-2, the J call TRBJ1-1, with D perhaps TRBD1 (5 bases). Material: cultured CD8+ T cells from PBMCs, obtained from culture after CMV antigen stimulation. The CDR3 coding sequence is TGTGCCAGCAGCCCCCAGGGAGGACCTGAAGCTTTCTTT. This sequence encodes CASSPQGGPEAFF.